One and the same sample provided the 16 T cell receptor beta chains below, sequenced in a study of tumor-infiltrating lymphocytes in oesophageal squamous cell carcinoma (dated by TCRdb to the mid-2010s). The protocol used for the library was PCR. Sequencing was performed on an Illumina HiSeq 2000. Using fastp trimming at Q25 and MiXCR clonotype assembly, TCRdb reanalyzed the public sequencing data and kept in-frame beta chains. Records with the same CDR3 protein are collapsed into one entry carrying the most frequent genes and DNA. Here the sample has under 5,000 distinct CDR3 sequences; around 19% occur a single time. The ten most abundant clones make up roughly 50% of the sample. The sequencing input was normal esophageal tissue next to the tumor. The receptors here all came from a male donor with esophageal squamous cell carcinoma.

The sample holds one count of this clonotype. Being one base from a much bigger clone, this may be a read error. The chain couples TRBV7-2 to TRBJ1-5; D gene ambiguous. Germline CDR1 and CDR2: SGHTA and FQGNSA. Trimming shortened V by 0 bases and J by 0 bases, and 9 bases separated the two germline ends. CDR3 length: 16 residues. The CDR3: CASSLALWGSNQPQHF. The CDR3 coding sequence is TGTGCCAGCAGCTTAGCGTTGTGGGGTAGCAATCAGCCCCAGCATTTT.

Concerning this clonotype itself: The CDR3 carries no conserved terminal phenylalanine or tryptophan, so it likely arises from a read error. The limits of the CDR3 on the DNA are not certain, so only TCRdb's listed CDR3 is given. This sequence joins TRBV12-3 or TRBV12-4 and TRBJ2-3; the DNA was not compared with TRBD1, the D call given in the table. The CDR3 is 19 amino acids in total, end residues counted. CDR3 region: CASRKRQEERLHYGYTFGP.

The chain couples TRBV7-3 to TRBJ1-1, with D hard to call. CDR1 SGHTA and CDR2 FQGTGA come from the germline V gene. The CDR3 totals 13 residues. Trimming cost V 5 bases and J 2 bases, with 9 bases left between them. Written as DNA, the CDR3 is TGTGCCAGCAGCCCGACTGGAAACACTGAAGCTTTCTTT. Its protein is CASSPTGNTEAFF.

This clonotype is medium-sized. This chain uses TRBV6-9 with TRBJ2-1, with D possibly called TRBD1 or TRBD2 (5 bases each). V was shortened by 3 bases and J by 3 bases, with 21 bases between the two germline ends. This CDR3 comprises 18 residues. The germline V gene encodes CDR1 MNHGY and CDR2 SVAAGI. CDR3 region: CASSYVFEWDGHYNEQFF. DNA of the CDR3: TGTGCCAGCAGTTACGTTTTTGAGTGGGACGGACACTACAATGAGCAGTTCTTC.

At least ten counts were recorded for this clonotype. The chain joins TRBV6-6 to TRBJ1-5; no clear D. V was trimmed by 0 bases and J by 1 base, leaving 13 bases between them. Per the germline V gene, CDR1 is MNHNY and CDR2 is SVGAGI (reference sequence). The CDR3 has 17 residues. The CDR3 bases are TGTGCCAGCAGTTACTCGTGGTCGTCCTCCAGCAATCAGCCCCAGCATTTT. It is translated as CASSYSWSSSSNQPQHF.

A note on this clonotype: Since no conserved phenylalanine or tryptophan closes the CDR3, a read error is the likely cause. Because the CDR3's place on the DNA is in doubt, the DNA is left out and the CDR3 is given as listed by TCRdb. V is TRBV7-3 and J is TRBJ2-3; the table assigns TRBD2, which was not confirmed against the DNA. The CDR3 is 17 residues long, ends included. Looked up from germline, CDR1 is SGHTA and CDR2 is FQGTGA. CDR3 protein: CASSLTFGGYNEQFFGP.

There are many counts of this clonotype. The chain carries TRBV7-8 and TRBJ1-3; maybe TRBD1 (5 bases). CDR1 is SGHVS, CDR2 FQNEAQ, per germline. The CDR3 runs 17 residues. V lost 2 bases, J lost 0 bases, and 14 bases lay in between. CDR3 sequence (DNA): TGTGCCAGCAGCTTAAACTCCGGAGGACACTCTGGAAACACCATATATTTT. It yields the protein CASSLNSGGHSGNTIYF.

The genes are TRBV19 and TRBJ2-3; TRBD2 matches 8 bases. CDR1 and CDR2 (germline): LNHDA, SQIVND (reference sequence). Germline trimming cut 6 bases from V and 2 bases from J; bases unmatched to any gene: 1. The CDR3 runs to 13 residues. CDR3 sequence (DNA): TGTGCCAGTAGCGGGGGGGTCACAGATACGCAGTATTTT. Its protein product is CASSGGVTDTQYF.

The V gene is TRBV3-1, the J gene TRBJ2-1, with 10 bases fitting TRBD1. Trimming removed 6 bases from V and 8 bases from J; junction bases left unmatched: 13. The CDR3 is 16 amino acids. Germline V gene sequence: CDR1 LGHDT, CDR2 YNNKEL (reference sequence). CDR3 loop: CASRRGWDRGDDEQFF. The CDR3 region has the DNA TGTGCCAGCAGACGAGGATGGGACAGGGGCGACGATGAGCAGTTCTTC.

This clonotype was observed a handful of times. In DNA, the CDR3 is TGCGCCAGCAGCTTACAACCGGCAGACACCACCAATGGCTACACCTTC. This gives the protein CASSLQPADTTNGYTF. The genes are TRBV5-1 and TRBJ1-2; D is ambiguous. CDR3 length equals 16 residues. Germline V gene sequence: CDR1 SGHRS, CDR2 YFSETQ. The germline V and J ends were trimmed by 2 bases and 6 bases, with 20 bases remaining between them.

This clonotype came up a few times. The chain joins TRBV4-2 to TRBJ2-3; TRBD2 agrees at 10 bases. V trimming: 5 bases; J trimming: 1 base; junction bases outside the gene matches: 12. Germline values: CDR1 LGHNA, CDR2 YNFKEQ. The CDR3 loop spans 18 amino acids. CDR3 loop: CASSVQVSGGPGTDTQYF. CDR3 coding DNA: TGTGCCAGCAGCGTCCAGGTTAGCGGGGGGCCGGGCACAGATACGCAGTATTTT.

This clonotype was recorded a few times. The chain joins TRBV18 to TRBJ2-1; 8 nucleotides align to TRBD1. Germline lookup yields CDR1 KGHSH and CDR2 LQKENI. The CDR3 has 15 amino acids. V was clipped by 3 bases and J by 4 bases; unmatched bases: 5. Here the CDR3 reads CASSPDRGGYNEQFF. The CDR3 nucleotides read TGTGCCAGCTCACCCGACAGGGGCGGGTACAATGAGCAGTTCTTC. Looking up the rest from reference TRBV18 and TRBJ2-1 gives the full variable domain: NAGVMQNPRHLVRRRGQEARLRCSPMKGHSHVYWYRQLPEEGLKFMVYLQKENIIDESGMPKERFSAEFPKEGPSILRIQQVVRGDSAAYFCASSPDRGGYNEQFFGPGTRLTVL.

The chain combines TRBV6-1 with TRBJ2-5, with unresolved D. The J call may not be correct, given that the DNA end is closer to TRBJ2-7. This CDR3 is 16 amino acids long. The V gene's germline CDR1 is MNHNS and CDR2 SASEGT. Here the CDR3 reads CASSTNTPRQTYEQYF. DNA of the CDR3: TGTGCCAGCAGCACAAATACCCCTCGACAAACCTACGAGCAGTACTTC.

This clonotype was seen a handful of times. The chain is built from TRBV3-1 and TRBJ2-5, with 13 positions matching TRBD2. This CDR3 is built from 15 residues. V was pared by 4 bases and J by 4 bases, with 3 bases of the junction left unmatched. Germline CDR1 LGHDT, CDR2 YNNKEL (reference sequence). CDR3 bases: TGTGCCAGCAGCCCTCGGACTAGCGGGGGAGAGACCCAGTACTTC. Protein: CASSPRTSGGETQYF.

This chain joins TRBV11-2 and TRBJ2-1; D might be TRBD1 (6 bases). The CDR3 runs 12 residues. Between the trimmed V and J ends, which lost 6 bases and 10 bases, there was a span of 13 bases. Germline V gives CDR1 SGHAT, CDR2 FQNNGV. CDR3 nucleotide sequence: TGTGCCAGCAGTTCTTTCAGGGGCGAGCAGTTCTTC. Amino acids: CASSSFRGEQFF.

Judged by abundance, this clonotype is medium-sized. The rearrangement uses TRBV12-3 or TRBV12-4 and TRBJ2-3; 12 positions match TRBD2. V dropped 6 bases and J dropped 5; count of bases not matched to a gene: 6. There are 15 residues in the CDR3. In DNA, the CDR3 is TGTGCCAGCAGCCCACTAGCGGGGGGAGGAGATACGCAGTATTTT. It codes for CASSPLAGGGDTQYF.